This T cell receptor beta chain was found in a study of beta chain features in type 1 diabetes. Study-level points and caveats: TCRB CDR3 length was moderately but significantly reduced in all four CD4+ subsets of Type 1 diabetes patients.

Trimming removed 5 bases from V and 6 bases from J; junction bases left unmatched: 9. CDR1 and CDR2 (germline): MDHEN, SYDVKM. The CDR3 loop spans 14 amino acids. Each of the CD4+ naive, central memory, regulatory and stem cell-like memory populations was sorted via CD45RO/CCR7/CD25/CD127/CD95/CD27. Every bit of the isolated RNA underwent reverse transcription, so sequencing read expressed TCRB transcripts. TCRdb's table, derived via immunoSEQ multiplex PCR, lists solely in-frame clones and lacks some. The data contain about 150,000 clones, around a tenth of them singletons. Concerning this clone: Its antigen is as yet unknown.

Sequenced input: central memory CD4+ T cells from blood. This receptor was taken from a man aged 30-40 years with type 1 diabetes. The rearrangement uses TRBV28 and TRBJ2-7, with 8 nucleotides matching TRBD2. The CDR3 sequence: CASSRAGTSREQYF. The DNA for the CDR3 is TGTGCCAGCAGTCGAGCCGGGACTAGTCGCGAGCAGTACTTC.